The clone carrying this TCR beta chain was observed many times. Its specificity is unknown. This sample was included in a study of shared clonotypes between healthy human individuals. V lost 1 base to trimming and J lost 13 bases, with 8 bases between them. The CDR3 has 12 residues. Germline V CDR1 and CDR2: SGHTA, FQGNSA. Generated by immunoSEQ multiplex PCR, the TCRdb table keeps only in-frame clones and is missing some. Of about 330,000 clones in the sample, approximately 79% were seen once. Study outcomes and limitations: Inspection by rarefaction showed sorted-subset sequencing to be incomplete despite large depth.

Source material: memory CD4+ T cells sorted from blood. Stated subset: CD45RA-negative fraction. The chain is built from TRBV7-2 and TRBJ1-6; unclear D gene. This receptor was taken from a man aged 30 to 39 in good health. The CDR3 spells CASSLDSPPLHF. For the CDR3, the DNA is TGTGCCAGCAGCTTAGATTCCCCGCCCCTCCACTTT.